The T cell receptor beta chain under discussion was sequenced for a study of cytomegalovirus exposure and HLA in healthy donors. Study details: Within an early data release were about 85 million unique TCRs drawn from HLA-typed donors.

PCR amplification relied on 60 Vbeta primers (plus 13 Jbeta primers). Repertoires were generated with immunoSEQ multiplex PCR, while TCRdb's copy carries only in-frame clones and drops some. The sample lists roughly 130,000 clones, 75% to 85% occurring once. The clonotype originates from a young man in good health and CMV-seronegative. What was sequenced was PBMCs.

This CDR3 is CASSRDRSYNSPLHF. The CDR3 nucleotides read TGTGCCAGCAGTAGGGACAGGAGTTATAATTCACCCCTCCACTTT. This sequence joins TRBV28 and TRBJ1-6; 8 bases align to TRBD1. This CDR3 region has 15 residues. V was pared by 5 bases and J by 4 bases, with 4 bases of the junction left unmatched. The V gene's germline CDR1 is MDHEN and CDR2 SYDVKM.